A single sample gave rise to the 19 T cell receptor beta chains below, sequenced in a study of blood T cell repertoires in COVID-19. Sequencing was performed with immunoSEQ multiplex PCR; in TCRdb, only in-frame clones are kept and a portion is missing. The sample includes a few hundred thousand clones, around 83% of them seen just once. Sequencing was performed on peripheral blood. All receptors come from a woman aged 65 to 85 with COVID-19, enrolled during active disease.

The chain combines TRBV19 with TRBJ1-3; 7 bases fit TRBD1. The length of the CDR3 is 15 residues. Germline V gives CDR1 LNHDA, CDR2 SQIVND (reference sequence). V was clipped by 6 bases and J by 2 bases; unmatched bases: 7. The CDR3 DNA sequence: TGTGCCAGTAGGAAAACAGGGGCTGCTGGAAACACCATATATTTT. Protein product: CASRKTGAAGNTIYF.

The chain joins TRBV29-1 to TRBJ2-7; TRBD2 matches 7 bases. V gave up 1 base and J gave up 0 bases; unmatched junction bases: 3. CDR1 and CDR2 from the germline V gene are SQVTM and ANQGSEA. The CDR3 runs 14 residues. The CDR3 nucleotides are TGCAGCGTTGAAGGGGAGGGAAGCTCCTACGAGCAGTACTTC. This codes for CSVEGEGSSYEQYF.

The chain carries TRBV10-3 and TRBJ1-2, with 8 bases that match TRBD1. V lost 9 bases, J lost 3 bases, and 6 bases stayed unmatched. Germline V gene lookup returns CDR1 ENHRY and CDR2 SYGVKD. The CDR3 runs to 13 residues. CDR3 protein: CAITGGKDYGYTF. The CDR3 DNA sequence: TGTGCCATTACAGGGGGAAAGGACTATGGCTACACCTTC.

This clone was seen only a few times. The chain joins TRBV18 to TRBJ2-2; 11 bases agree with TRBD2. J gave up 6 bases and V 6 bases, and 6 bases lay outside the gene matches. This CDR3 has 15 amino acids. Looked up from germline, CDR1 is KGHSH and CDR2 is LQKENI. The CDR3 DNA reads TGTGCCAGCTCCCGACTAGCGGGAATATCCGGGGAGCTGTTTTTT. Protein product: CASSRLAGISGELFF.

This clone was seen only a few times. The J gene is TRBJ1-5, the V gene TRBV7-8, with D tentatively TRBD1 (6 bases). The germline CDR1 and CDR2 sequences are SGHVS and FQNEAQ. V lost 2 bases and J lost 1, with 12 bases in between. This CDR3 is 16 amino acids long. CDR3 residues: CASSLRDTMSNQPQHF. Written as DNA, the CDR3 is TGTGCCAGCAGCTTAAGGGACACTATGAGCAATCAGCCCCAGCATTTT.

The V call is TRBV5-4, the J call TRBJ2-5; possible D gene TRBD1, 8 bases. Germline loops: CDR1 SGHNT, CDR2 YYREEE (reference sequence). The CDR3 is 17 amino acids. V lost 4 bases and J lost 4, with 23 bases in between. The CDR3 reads CASSPTSGGQARETQYF. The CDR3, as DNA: TGTGCCAGCAGCCCCACCTCGGGGGGACAGGCTAGAGAGACCCAGTACTTC.

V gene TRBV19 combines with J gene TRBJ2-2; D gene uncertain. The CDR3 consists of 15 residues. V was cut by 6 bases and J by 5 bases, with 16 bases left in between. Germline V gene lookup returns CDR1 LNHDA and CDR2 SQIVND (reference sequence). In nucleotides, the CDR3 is TGTGCCAGTAGCCTAGAAAGATCAAAGACCGGGGAGCTGTTTTTT. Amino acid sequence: CASSLERSKTGELFF.

This CDR3 reads CASSAPGQLLDSPLHF. The CDR3 DNA sequence: TGTGCCAGTAGTGCGCCAGGGCAGTTGTTGGATTCACCCCTCCACTTT. The genes are TRBV19 and TRBJ1-6, with a weak D call TRBD1 (5 bases). V lost 5 bases and J lost 8, with 19 bases in between. The CDR3 spans 16 residues. Germline-derived CDR1 and CDR2 are LNHDA and SQIVND (reference sequence).

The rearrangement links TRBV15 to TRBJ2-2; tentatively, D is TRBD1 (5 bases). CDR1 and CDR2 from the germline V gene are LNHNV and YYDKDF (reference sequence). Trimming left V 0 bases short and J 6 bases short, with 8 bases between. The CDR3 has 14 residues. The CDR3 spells CATSRDRAPGELFF. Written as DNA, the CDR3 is TGTGCCACCAGCAGAGACAGGGCACCCGGGGAGCTGTTTTTT.

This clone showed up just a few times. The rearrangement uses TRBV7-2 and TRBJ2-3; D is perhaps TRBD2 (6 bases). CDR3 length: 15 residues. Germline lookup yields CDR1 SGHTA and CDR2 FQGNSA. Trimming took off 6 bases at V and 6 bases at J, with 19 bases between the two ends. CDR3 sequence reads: CASRPKGGPRDTQYF. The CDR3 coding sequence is TGTGCCAGCAGACCGAAAGGAGGGCCCCGGGATACGCAGTATTTT.

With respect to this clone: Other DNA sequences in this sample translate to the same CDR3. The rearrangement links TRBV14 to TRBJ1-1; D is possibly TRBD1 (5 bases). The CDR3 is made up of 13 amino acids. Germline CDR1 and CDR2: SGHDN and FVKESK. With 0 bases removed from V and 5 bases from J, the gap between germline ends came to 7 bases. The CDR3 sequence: CASSQDRGTEAFF. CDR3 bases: TGTGCCAGCAGCCAAGATAGGGGTACTGAAGCTTTCTTT.

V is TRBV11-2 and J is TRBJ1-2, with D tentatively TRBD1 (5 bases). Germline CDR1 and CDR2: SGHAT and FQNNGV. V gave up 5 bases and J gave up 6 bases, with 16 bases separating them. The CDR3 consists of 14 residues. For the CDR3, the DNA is TGTGCCAGCAGCCCTACCCTGGGGCGAGATGGCTACACCTTC. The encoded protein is CASSPTLGRDGYTF.

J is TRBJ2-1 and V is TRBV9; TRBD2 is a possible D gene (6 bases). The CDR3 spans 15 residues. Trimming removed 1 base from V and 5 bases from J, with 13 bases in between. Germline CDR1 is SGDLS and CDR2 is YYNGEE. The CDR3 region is CASSVQAGKNNEQFF. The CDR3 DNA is TGTGCCAGCAGCGTACAAGCGGGTAAAAACAATGAGCAGTTCTTC.

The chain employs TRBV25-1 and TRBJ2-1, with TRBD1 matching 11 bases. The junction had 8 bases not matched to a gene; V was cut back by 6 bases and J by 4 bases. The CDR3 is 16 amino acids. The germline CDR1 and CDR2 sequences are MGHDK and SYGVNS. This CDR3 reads CASRPPGTGGYNEQFF. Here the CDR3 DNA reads TGTGCCAGCAGACCTCCCGGGACAGGGGGTTACAATGAGCAGTTCTTC.

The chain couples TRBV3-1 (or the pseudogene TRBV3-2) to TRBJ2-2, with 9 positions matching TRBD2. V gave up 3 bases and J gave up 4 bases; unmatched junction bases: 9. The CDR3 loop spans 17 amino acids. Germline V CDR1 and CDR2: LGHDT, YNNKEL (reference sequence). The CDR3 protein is CASSQSLAGIGTGELFF. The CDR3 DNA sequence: TGTGCCAGCAGCCAGTCGCTAGCGGGAATTGGCACCGGGGAGCTGTTTTTT.

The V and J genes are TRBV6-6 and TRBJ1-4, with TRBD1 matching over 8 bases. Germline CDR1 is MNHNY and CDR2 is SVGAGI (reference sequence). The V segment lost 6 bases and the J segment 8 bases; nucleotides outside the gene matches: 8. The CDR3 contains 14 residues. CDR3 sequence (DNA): TGTGCCAGCAGCTTGGACAGGGTTGAGGAAAAACTGTTTTTT. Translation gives CASSLDRVEEKLFF.

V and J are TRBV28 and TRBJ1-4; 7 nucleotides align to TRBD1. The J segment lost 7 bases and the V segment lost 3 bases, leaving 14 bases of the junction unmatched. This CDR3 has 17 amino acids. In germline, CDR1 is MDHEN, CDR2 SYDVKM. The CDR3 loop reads CASSFSRQGVLIEKLFF. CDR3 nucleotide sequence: TGTGCCAGCAGTTTCTCCAGACAGGGCGTCCTGATTGAAAAACTGTTTTTT. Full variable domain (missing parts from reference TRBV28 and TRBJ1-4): DVKVTQSSRYLVKRTGEKVFLECVQDMDHENMFWYRQDPGLGLRLIYFSYDVKMKEKGDIPEGYSVSREKKERFSLILESASTNQTSMYLCASSFSRQGVLIEKLFFGSGTQLSVL.

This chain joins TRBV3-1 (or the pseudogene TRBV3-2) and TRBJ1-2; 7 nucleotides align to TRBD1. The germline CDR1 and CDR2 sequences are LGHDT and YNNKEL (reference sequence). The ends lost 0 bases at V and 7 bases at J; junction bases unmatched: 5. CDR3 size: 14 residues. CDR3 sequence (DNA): TGTGCCAGCAGCCAAGAATCAGGGGGAAGTGGCTACACCTTC. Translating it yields CASSQESGGSGYTF.

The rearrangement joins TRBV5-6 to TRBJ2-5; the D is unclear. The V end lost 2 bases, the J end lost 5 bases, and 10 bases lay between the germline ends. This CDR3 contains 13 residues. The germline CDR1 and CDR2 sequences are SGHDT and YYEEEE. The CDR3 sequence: CASSFFRSETQYF. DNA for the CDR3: TGTGCCAGCAGCTTTTTCCGGTCGGAGACCCAGTACTTC. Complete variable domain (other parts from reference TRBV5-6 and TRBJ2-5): DAGVTQSPTHLIKTRGQQVTLRCSPKSGHDTVSWYQQALGQGPQFIFQYYEEEERQRGNFPDRFSGHQFPNYSSELNVNALLLGDSALYLCASSFFRSETQYFGPGTRLLVL.